The TCR beta chain under discussion was sequenced for a study of shared clonotypes between healthy human individuals (TCRdb year 2020). Regarding the complete study: The cohort comprised a couple of women and a few men aged 18 to 49 years. To increase sequencing depth and limit assay-specific biases, different laboratories used diverse techniques to prepare libraries and sequence TCR repertoires. The study deeply sequenced blood TCR repertoires of five healthy adults to estimate repertoire size and the extent of clonotype sharing between individuals. For each donor, CD4 naive and CD4 memory were each given three plates, CD8 naive was given two plates, and CD8 memory was given one plate. Between about 0.94 and 8.9 billion PBMCs per donor were obtained by leukapheresis.

On this clone: Its antigen target is currently unknown. Base qualities are missing; no much larger clone stands one base away.

V and J are truncated by 6 bases and 3 bases respectively, leaving an intervening sequence of 12 bases. The CDR3 sequence holds 13 residues, the cysteine and phenylalanine included. The kept DNA is CDR3 alone, 39 bases in frame from the first base. Based on the germline V gene (reference sequence), the CDR1 and CDR2 sequences are LNHNV and YYDKDF. The study at large found these results: Roughly 5% of naive CD4, 3.5% of naive CD8, about 2.5% of memory CD4, and roughly 0.4% of memory CD8 clonotypes were shared across a few donors. The small number of donors limited the genetic and exposure-history diversity represented. Naive subsets generally had larger estimated clonotype richness than memory subsets. Pairwise subsampling indicated that sequencing depth was expected to affect the degree of clonotype sharing among donors. Only blood was sampled, and tissue TCR repertoires likely differ from those in blood. Rarefaction of sorted-subset datasets indicated incomplete sequencing despite the large sequencing depth. Compared with non-shared clonotypes, clonotypes shared by all four sorted-subset donors had higher generation probabilities.

TCR CDR3 regions were amplified from genomic DNA by multiplex PCR using the deep immunoSEQ assay. Genomic DNA extracted from each cell subset was distributed evenly over all wells of several immunoSEQ 96-well plates, and each plate served as one replicate. For sorted subsets, each replicate PCR was loaded with approximately 0.2 ug genomic DNA, equivalent to 25,000 to 30,000 T cell genomes. Purified libraries were measured with a Qubit 3.0 fluorometer, size-checked on a Bioanalyzer 2100, and measured again with the KAPA Library Quantification kit. Each immunoSEQ 96-well plate was sequenced on its own single-read 150-cycle Illumina NextSeq 550 flow cell. In the authors' own workflow: Because only junctional sequences without quality scores were contained in the immunoSEQ output, filtering matching that applied to full-length reads could not be performed. To assign V/J genes and CDR3, sequences were annotated against IMGT germline references using PyIR, a Python wrapper for IgBLAST v1.9. Any read was removed if the V/J assignment was weak (E-value above 1e-6), the CDR3 was missing, or the read contained stop codons, out-of-frame junctions, or ambiguous translated residues. A V3J clonotype was defined by an identical inferred V gene, J gene, and CDR3 amino acid sequence. Percentage overlap between repertoires was computed as shared unique clonotypes divided by the size of the smaller repertoire. Repertoire richness was assessed with RTK rarefaction, the Chao1 estimator, and Recon v2.1 estimates of unobserved clonotypes. OLGA was used to compute generation probabilities for all TCRbeta clonotypes that the gDNA method yielded from a few donors. TCRdb's version of the immuneACCESS table is confined to in-frame rearrangements and falls short of the full clone set. An unresolved V gene accounts for under half of the shortfall where checked; the remainder is of unknown origin. That table furnishes V, J and clone size, whereas the DNA furnished D and trimming. The sample table holds about 1,800,000 clones, of which approximately 95% were seen once. The top ten clones comprise under 1.5% of the sample.

CD8 naive samples were obtained by positive selection for CCR7 among CD45RO-negative cells, yielding a CD45RA+CCR7+ population from which TemRA cells were excluded. Donors were healthy HIV-negative adults with no recently reported acute infections or vaccinations. Every donor was a Caucasian adult residing in Nashville, Tennessee, USA. After blood collection by leukapheresis, PBMCs were isolated using Ficoll-Histopaque density gradient centrifugation and then cryopreserved in the vapor phase of liquid nitrogen. Analytical flow cytometry was used to check the purity and quantity of each magnetically sorted T cell population. From each sorted fraction, genomic DNA was isolated and quantified by UV absorbance on a Nanodrop 2000c.

This clonotype was sampled from a man between 18 and 35 years old in good health. Material for sequencing was naive CD8+ T cells sorted from blood. Reading the label with the study, this specimen's cell subset or site is: CD45RA+CCR7+. The chain employs TRBV15 and TRBJ2-7, with the D gene tentatively TRBD1 or TRBD2, based on 6 matching bases in each. The CDR3 reads as follows: CATSEGGLYEQYF. The DNA sequence is given as TGTGCCACCAGTGAGGGGGGCCTCTACGAGCAGTACTTC.